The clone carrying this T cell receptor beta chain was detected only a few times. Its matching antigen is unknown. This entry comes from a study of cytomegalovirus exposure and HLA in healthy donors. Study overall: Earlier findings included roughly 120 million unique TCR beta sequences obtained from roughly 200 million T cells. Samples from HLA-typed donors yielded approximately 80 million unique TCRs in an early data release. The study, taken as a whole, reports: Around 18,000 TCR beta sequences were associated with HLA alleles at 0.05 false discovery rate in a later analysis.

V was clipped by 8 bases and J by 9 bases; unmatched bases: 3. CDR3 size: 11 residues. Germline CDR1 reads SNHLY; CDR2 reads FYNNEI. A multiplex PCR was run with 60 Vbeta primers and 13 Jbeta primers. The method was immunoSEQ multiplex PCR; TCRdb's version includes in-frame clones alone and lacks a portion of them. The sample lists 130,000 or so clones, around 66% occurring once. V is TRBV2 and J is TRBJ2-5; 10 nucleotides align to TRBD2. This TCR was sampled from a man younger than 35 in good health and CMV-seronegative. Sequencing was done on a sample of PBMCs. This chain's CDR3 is CASGLAVSQYF. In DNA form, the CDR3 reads TGTGCCAGCGGACTAGCGGTGTCCCAGTACTTC.